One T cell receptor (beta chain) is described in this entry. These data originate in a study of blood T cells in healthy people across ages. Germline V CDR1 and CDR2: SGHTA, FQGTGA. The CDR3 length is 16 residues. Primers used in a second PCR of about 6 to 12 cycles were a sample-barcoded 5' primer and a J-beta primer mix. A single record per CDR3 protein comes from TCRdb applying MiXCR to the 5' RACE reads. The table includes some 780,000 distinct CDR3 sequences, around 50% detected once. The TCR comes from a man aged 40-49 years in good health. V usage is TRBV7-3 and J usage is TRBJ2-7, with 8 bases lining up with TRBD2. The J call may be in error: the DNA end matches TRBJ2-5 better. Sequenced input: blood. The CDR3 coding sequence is TGTGCCAGCAGCCTGCTAGCGGGCGATACCCAAGAGACCCAGTACTTC. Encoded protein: CASSLLAGDTQETQYF.